The sequence of this T cell receptor (beta chain) was determined in a study of tumor-infiltrating lymphocytes in primary liver carcinoma. Study details: The cohort included men and women aged 30 to 69 years. All lesions had stage T1-T3 N0M0 and roughly 4.2 to 10 cm widths.

Germline DNA was also extracted, and blood RNA was taken from unsorted whole blood. Chronic HBV infection, which was untreated, was present in the patients. With regard to this clonotype: Its specificity is not known. Since a much larger clone is just one base distant, this may be a read error.

Study-wide results and caveats: Reduced overlap was seen in tumor-adjacent and tumor-blood pairs versus tumor region pairs.

This CDR3 has 14 amino acids. Looked up from germline, CDR1 is SGHVS and CDR2 is FQNEAQ. The V and J ends lost 11 bases and 5 bases, in that order; junction bases with no gene match: 13. Total RNA (around 0.45 ug) served as template for TCR beta cDNA synthesis primed by a constant-region primer. Construction of TCR beta libraries relied on three successive nested multiplex PCR rounds employing slightly modified ARM-PCR. Running 10 cycles apiece, the first two PCR rounds relied on TRBV1-TRBV30 forward primers together with a C-beta reverse primer. TCRdb used MiXCR to reprocess the multiplex PCR reads, holding one entry per CDR3 protein. The repertoire holds about 200,000 distinct CDR3 sequences, with about 61% as singletons.

The chain joins TRBV7-8 to TRBJ2-3; 7 nucleotides align to TRBD2. The source of this sequence is a woman between 55 and 75 years old with primary liver carcinoma and hepatitis B virus infection. The sequencing sample was made of peripheral blood. The CDR3 sequence: CAGVGTTRGDTQYF. Written as DNA, the CDR3 is TGTGCCGGCGTCGGGACTACCCGAGGAGATACGCAGTATTTT.